Only a few counts were recorded for the clone carrying this T cell receptor beta chain. Its antigen is still unknown. This entry is derived from a study of tumor-infiltrating lymphocytes in primary liver carcinoma. In the study overall: The patients included men and women who were aged 30 to 69 years. Lesions, classed as T1-T3 N0M0, spanned 4.2 to 10 cm across. Findings and caveats of the study: Tumors had a significantly higher top-250-clone fraction than blood (p = 0.039).

V lost 5 bases, J lost 9 bases, and 25 bases lay in between. CDR1 and CDR2 (germline): SEHNR, FQNEAQ (reference sequence). The CDR3 is made up of 16 amino acids. The authors made TCR beta cDNA from around 500 ng total RNA with a constant-region primer. Investigators got TCR beta libraries out of three nested multiplex PCR rounds, done with slightly modified ARM-PCR. A C-beta reverse primer was combined with TRBV1-TRBV30 forward primers in the first two PCR rounds, and each round had approximately 10 cycles. A single record per CDR3 protein comes from TCRdb applying MiXCR to the multiplex PCR reads. This sample has around 100,000 distinct CDR3 sequences; about 62% occur once, and the top ten carry about 12%. It was from roughly 20-30 mg of unsorted bulk tissue that RNA and DNA were co-extracted. Each of the tumor samples contained in excess of 80% viable tumor cells.

The TCR originated in a woman aged 55-70 years with primary liver carcinoma and hepatitis B virus infection. J is TRBJ2-5 and V is TRBV7-9, with D perhaps given as TRBD1 or TRBD2 (5 bases each). The sample consisted of liver tumor tissue from sampling region 2. Noted subset: tumor region T2, inferior pole. In DNA, the CDR3 is TGTGCCAGCAGCCCCCCCCTTGCCAGGCTACGAGGGGCCCAGTACTTC. It yields the protein CASSPPLARLRGAQYF.